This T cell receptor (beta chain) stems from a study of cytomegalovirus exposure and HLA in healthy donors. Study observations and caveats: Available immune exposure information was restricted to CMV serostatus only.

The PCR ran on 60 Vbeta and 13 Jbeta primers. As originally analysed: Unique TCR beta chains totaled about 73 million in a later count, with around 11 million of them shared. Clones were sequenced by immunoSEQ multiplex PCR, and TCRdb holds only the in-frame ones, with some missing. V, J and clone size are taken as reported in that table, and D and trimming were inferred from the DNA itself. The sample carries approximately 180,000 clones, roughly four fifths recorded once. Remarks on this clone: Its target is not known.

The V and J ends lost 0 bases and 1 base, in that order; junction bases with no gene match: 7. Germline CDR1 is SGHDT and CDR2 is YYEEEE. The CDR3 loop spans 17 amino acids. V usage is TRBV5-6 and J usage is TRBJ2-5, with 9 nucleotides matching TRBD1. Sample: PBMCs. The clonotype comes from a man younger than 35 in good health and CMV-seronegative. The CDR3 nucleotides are TGTGCCAGCAGCTTGGCCGGGACAGGGAATCTCCAAGAGACCCAGTACTTC. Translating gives CASSLAGTGNLQETQYF.